Listed here are 7 T cell receptor beta chains from one sample, sequenced in a study of blood T cells in healthy people across ages. Primers used in a second PCR of about 7 to 12 cycles were a sample-barcoded 5' primer and a J-beta primer mix. TCRdb reanalysed the 5' RACE reads using MiXCR and keeps one entry per CDR3 protein. The sample contains around 990,000 distinct CDR3 sequences, approximately 26% of which appear only once. This sample also appeared in a second study, on T cells of mothers and their children.

Input material: blood. The receptors derive from a girl aged 2 to 9 in good health.

This sequence joins TRBV11-3 and TRBJ1-4; D is uncertain. V shed 2 bases and J shed 7 bases, with 5 bases lying between them. CDR1 SGHNT and CDR2 YENEEA come from the germline V gene. The CDR3 is 12 amino acids. CDR3 sequence reads: CASSLRSEKLFF. DNA for the CDR3: TGTGCCAGCAGCTTACGGTCTGAAAAACTGTTTTTT.

This clonotype showed up just a few times. The genes are TRBV28 and TRBJ2-5, with 10 bases lining up with TRBD1. This CDR3 is 17 amino acids long. V was pared by 7 bases and J by 5 bases, with 16 bases of the junction left unmatched. Germline CDR1 reads MDHEN; CDR2 reads SYDVKM. CDR3 in amino acids: CASTVTGGMGRWETQYF. CDR3 bases: TGTGCCAGCACCGTGACAGGGGGCATGGGGCGTTGGGAGACCCAGTACTTC.

This clonotype showed up just a few times. The chain combines TRBV29-1 with TRBJ2-1; the D is unclear. This CDR3 contains 11 residues. V shed 4 bases and J shed 9 bases, with 10 bases lying between them. Per the germline V gene, CDR1 is SQVTM and CDR2 is ANQGSEA. The CDR3: CSVGFGGEQFF. The CDR3 DNA is TGCAGCGTTGGGTTCGGCGGTGAGCAGTTCTTC.

The rearrangement uses TRBV12-3 or TRBV12-4 and TRBJ2-5; 8 bases are a match to TRBD1. The J call is doubtful: the DNA matches TRBJ2-7 better. The CDR3 is 15 residues long. Written as DNA, the CDR3 is TGTGCCAGTACTAACCAAGGGACAGGACCCTACGAGCAGTACTTC. Translation gives CASTNQGTGPYEQYF.

This clonotype was counted between two and nine times. The chain carries TRBV29-1 and TRBJ2-7; D call uncertain. Germline V gene sequence: CDR1 SQVTM, CDR2 ANQGSEA. V lost 8 bases, J lost 7 bases, and 21 bases lay in between. This CDR3 is 13 amino acids long. The CDR3 here is CSMIPRLGTEQYF. CDR3 sequence (DNA): TGCAGCATGATTCCTAGACTGGGAACGGAGCAGTACTTC.

The chain employs TRBV2 and TRBJ2-7; D unclear. Germline loops: CDR1 SNHLY, CDR2 FYNNEI. The ends were cut back, 1 base at V and 4 bases at J, with 11 bases in the middle. This CDR3 contains 14 residues. CDR3 protein: CASSEGLTLYEQYF. The CDR3 coding sequence is TGTGCCAGCAGTGAAGGTCTTACCCTTTACGAGCAGTACTTC.

The chain joins TRBV2 to TRBJ2-7; tentative D call: TRBD1 (5 bases). CDR3 length equals 14 residues. CDR1 and CDR2 from the germline V gene are SNHLY and FYNNEI. Trimming pared 6 bases from V and 3 bases from J, leaving 15 bases between. The CDR3 reads CASSPQGRYYEQYF. The CDR3 DNA reads as TGTGCCAGCAGCCCCCAGGGTAGATACTACGAGCAGTACTTC. The full variable domain, its missing parts supplied by reference TRBV2 and TRBJ2-7, is EPEVTQTPSHQVTQMGQEVILRCVPISNHLYFYWYRQILGQKVEFLVSFYNNEISEKSEIFDDQFSVERPDGSNFTLKIRSTKLEDSAMYFCASSPQGRYYEQYFGPGTRLTVT.